These T cell receptor beta chains were read from a single sample in a study of breast tumors, draining lymph nodes, adjacent tissues. TCRdb redid the calling of the multiplex PCR reads with MiXCR, one entry per CDR3 protein. This sample has just under 65,000 distinct CDR3 sequences; around 52% occur once, and the top ten carry 15% to 20%. The sequencing input was breast tumor tissue. Receptors originate from a female donor with breast cancer. Some clones in this sample may be carry-over from other donors' samples. CDR3s include the opening cysteine and the closing phenylalanine or tryptophan. A D gene is named only where the DNA matches it firmly. Expanded clones are given a class, and other clones once, few, many or no size at all.

CDR3,DNA,size,V,J,D
CASSLVSSVYEHF,TGCGCCAGCAGCTTGGTTTCATCGGTCTACGAGCATTTT,NA,TRBV5-1,TRBJ1-5,NA
CASSRADEQYF,TGTGCCAGCAGCCGGGCCGACGAGCAGTACTTC,NA,TRBV5-8,TRBJ2-7,NA
CASSQEGRLAAADTQYF,TGTGCCAGCAGCCAAGAAGGCAGACTAGCGGCGGCAGATACGCAGTATTTT,many,TRBV4-2,TRBJ2-3,TRBD2
CASSESRTGGNEQFF,TGCGCCAGCAGTGAGTCCAGGACAGGGGGCAATGAGCAGTTCTTC,NA,TRBV10-2,TRBJ2-1,TRBD1
CASSVPLARGTQYF,TGTGCCAGCAGCGTACCCTTAGCCCGGGGTACGCAGTATTTT,once,TRBV9,TRBJ2-3,NA
CASSQEVPGSSPLHF,TGTGCCAGCAGCCAAGAGGTACCGGGAAGTTCACCCCTCCACTTT,many,TRBV3-1,TRBJ1-6,NA
CATSRDSFGRGQTNYGYTF,TGTGCCACCAGCAGAGATTCTTTCGGCAGGGGCCAAACTAACTATGGCTACACCTTC,NA,TRBV15,TRBJ1-2,NA
CASSVEGSPTGELFF,TGTGCCAGCAGCGTAGAGGGCAGCCCCACCGGGGAGCTGTTTTTT,many,TRBV9,TRBJ2-2,NA
CASSYSGTSGSPYNEQFF,TGTGCCAGCAGTTACTCGGGGACTAGCGGGAGCCCCTACAATGAGCAGTTCTTC,many,TRBV6-5,TRBJ2-1,TRBD2
CASSSLGLSGELFF,TGTGCCAGCAGTTCCCTGGGACTGTCGGGGGAGCTGTTTTTT,NA,TRBV25-1,TRBJ2-2,NA
CASSPTSGRRNEQFF,TGTGCCAGCAGCCCCACTAGCGGGAGGCGCAATGAGCAGTTCTTC,NA,TRBV7-2,TRBJ2-1,TRBD2
CASSLGEGHPWDEQFF,TGCGCCAGCAGCTTGGGAGAGGGCCATCCCTGGGATGAGCAGTTCTTC,many,TRBV5-1,TRBJ2-1,NA
CSVEGAGTSGTQETQYF,TGCAGCGTTGAAGGGGCCGGGACTAGCGGTACACAAGAGACCCAGTACTTC,NA,TRBV29-1,TRBJ2-5,TRBD2
CASSEGWLAGGNEQFF,TGTGCCAGCAGCGAGGGATGGCTAGCGGGAGGGAATGAGCAGTTCTTC,NA,TRBV11-3,TRBJ2-1,TRBD2
CASSRAGGPVDTQYF,TGTGCCAGCAGTCGAGCGGGAGGGCCAGTAGATACGCAGTATTTT,NA,TRBV7-2,TRBJ2-3,TRBD2